The clone carrying this TCR beta chain was picked up many times. V gave up 6 bases and J gave up 0 bases; unmatched junction bases: 7. The germline V gene has CDR1 KGHSH and CDR2 LQKENI. CDR3 length: 15 residues. Produced via immunoSEQ multiplex PCR; TCRdb's table is partial and in-frame only. The table shows some 98,000 clones, with approximately 86% occurring only once. This specimen belongs to a study of blood T cell repertoires in COVID-19. The genes are TRBV18 and TRBJ1-2, with 7 bases matching TRBD1. The sequence was collected from a man aged 70 or older with active or convalescent COVID-19. The specimen sequenced was peripheral blood. The CDR3 DNA reads TGTGCCAGCTCCAGTGGGACAGACACTAACTATGGCTACACCTTC. Amino acid sequence: CASSSGTDTNYGYTF.